Below are 31 T cell receptor beta chains sequenced from a single sample in a study of control samples from healthy donors and cancer patients. Some clones are missing from TCRdb's copy, which holds only in-frame ones; the method was immunoSEQ multiplex PCR. The data hold 55,000 to 75,000 clones, with more than 75% observed a single time. The sample taken for sequencing was PBMCs. These receptors were obtained from a woman between 45 and 60 years old with head and neck cancer.

This chain joins TRBV7-3 and TRBJ2-3, with 9 positions matching TRBD2. This CDR3 is 16 amino acids long. CDR1 SGHTA and CDR2 FQGTGA come from the germline V gene. J gave up 6 bases and V 5 bases, and 12 bases lay outside the gene matches. CDR3 coding DNA: TGTGCCAGCAGCCCCTCGATGGCGGGGGGGCGGGATACGCAGTATTTT. Its protein product is CASSPSMAGGRDTQYF.

This sequence joins TRBV19 and TRBJ2-6, with 12 nucleotides matching TRBD1. The CDR3 covers 17 residues. V was clipped by 6 bases and J by 3 bases; unmatched bases: 6. The V gene's germline CDR1 is LNHDA and CDR2 SQIVND (reference sequence). CDR3 DNA sequence: TGTGCCAGTAGGACGGGACAGGGGGCAGATGGGGCCAACGTCCTGACTTTC. Residues: CASRTGQGADGANVLTF.

This clone was detected once. The chain couples TRBV5-1 to TRBJ1-4; a possible D gene is TRBD1 (6 bases). Trimming left V 3 bases short and J 5 bases short, with 11 bases between. CDR1 is SGHRS and CDR2 is YFSETQ in the germline V gene. The CDR3 consists of 14 residues. CDR3 loop: CASSSGQINEKLFF. The DNA for the CDR3 is TGCGCCAGCAGCTCAGGACAGATAAATGAAAAACTGTTTTTT.

The chain is built from TRBV7-3 and TRBJ2-1; 7 nucleotides line up with TRBD2. The CDR3 runs to 16 residues. V was pared by 2 bases and J by 6 bases, with 10 bases of the junction left unmatched. CDR1 SGHTA and CDR2 FQGTGA come from the germline V gene. The CDR3 DNA reads TGTGCCAGCAGCTTAGGACCCTCGGGGGGAGGCAATGAGCAGTTCTTC. Protein sequence: CASSLGPSGGGNEQFF.

This clone appeared a few times. The gene calls are TRBV5-1 and TRBJ1-1; perhaps TRBD1 as D (6 bases). Germline values: CDR1 SGHRS, CDR2 YFSETQ. Trimming left V 5 bases short and J 8 bases short, with 19 bases between. The CDR3 extends over 14 amino acids. The CDR3 here is CASRQQTGRGEAFF. The CDR3 nucleotides read TGCGCCAGCAGACAACAGACAGGCCGGGGGGAAGCTTTCTTT.

The V gene is TRBV27, the J gene TRBJ2-5; D perhaps matches TRBD1 (5 bases). In germline, CDR1 is MNHEY, CDR2 SMNVEV (reference sequence). The CDR3 consists of 13 residues. V lost 1 base and J 5 bases, leaving 8 bases between the germline ends. The CDR3 loop is CASSLLAGETQYF. In DNA form, the CDR3 reads TGTGCCAGCAGTTTATTAGCAGGGGAGACCCAGTACTTC.

This clone was seen a few times. V usage is TRBV2 and J usage is TRBJ2-1; 7 bases agree with TRBD1. The CDR3 is 17 amino acids. Trimming at V came to 5 bases and at J to 4 bases, leaving 14 bases not matched to a gene. Per the germline V gene, CDR1 is SNHLY and CDR2 is FYNNEI. CDR3 loop: CASSRTPRGGPYNEQFF. The DNA for the CDR3 is TGTGCCAGCAGTAGGACCCCGAGAGGGGGCCCATACAATGAGCAGTTCTTC.

V is TRBV11-3 and J is TRBJ2-1; D is unclear. With 1 base removed from V and 8 bases from J, the gap between germline ends came to 6 bases. Germline loops: CDR1 SGHNT, CDR2 YENEEA. This CDR3 has 12 residues. Here the CDR3 reads CASSLVTHEQFF. The CDR3 nucleotides are TGTGCCAGCAGCTTAGTAACCCATGAGCAGTTCTTC. Full variable domain (missing parts from reference TRBV11-3 and TRBJ2-1): EAGVVQSPRYKIIEKKQPVAFWCNPISGHNTLYWYLQNLGQGPELLIRYENEEAVDDSQLPKDRFSAERLKGVDSTLKIQPAELGDSAVYLCASSLVTHEQFFGPGTRLTVL.

The chain links TRBV6-5 to TRBJ2-3, with 9 positions matching TRBD2. CDR1 is MNHEY, CDR2 SVGAGI, per germline. This CDR3 is built from 15 residues. With 0 bases clipped from V and 6 bases from J, the junction kept 4 bases outside the gene matches. CDR3 protein: CASSYSGTSGDTQYF. As DNA, the CDR3 is TGTGCCAGCAGTTACTCGGGAACTAGCGGGGATACGCAGTATTTT.

The chain is built from TRBV30 and TRBJ1-2, with D possibly being TRBD1 (5 bases). The CDR3 sequence is 13 residues long. Germline V gives CDR1 GTSNPN, CDR2 SVGIG (reference sequence). The CDR3 DNA reads TGTGTCTTTTCAGGGTTCGCTCACTATGGCTACACCTTC. This codes for CVFSGFAHYGYTF.

The chain links TRBV6-5 to TRBJ1-6, with D perhaps TRBD1 (6 bases). V was trimmed by 5 bases and J by 10 bases, leaving 15 bases between them. The CDR3 contains 14 residues. The germline gives CDR1 MNHEY, CDR2 SVGAGI. The CDR3: CASSRGAGDSPLHF. The CDR3 bases are TGTGCCAGCAGTCGCGGGGCAGGGGACTCACCCCTCCACTTT.

The count of this clone is one. This chain links TRBV3-1 (or the pseudogene TRBV3-2) with TRBJ2-3; 7 bases line up with TRBD2. This CDR3 is 15 amino acids long. Germline CDR1 LGHDT, CDR2 YNNKEL (reference sequence). With 0 bases clipped from V and 6 bases from J, the junction kept 6 bases outside the gene matches. For the CDR3, the DNA is TGTGCCAGCAGCCAAGAGGGGGGGGTCTGGGATACGCAGTATTTT. Translating it yields CASSQEGGVWDTQYF.

The V gene is TRBV2, the J gene TRBJ2-3; 8 bases are shared with TRBD1. The germline V gene has CDR1 SNHLY and CDR2 FYNNEI. V lost 8 bases, J lost 10 bases, and 8 bases stayed unmatched. This CDR3 is 12 amino acids long. The CDR3 DNA sequence: TGTGCCAGCCGAACTCGACAGGGGTCGCAGTATTTT. As protein: CASRTRQGSQYF.

The chain recombines TRBV5-1 with TRBJ2-1; 8 nucleotides agree with TRBD2. CDR1 is SGHRS and CDR2 is YFSETQ in the germline V gene. Trimming at V came to 3 bases and at J to 2 bases, leaving 10 bases not matched to a gene. The CDR3 contains 17 residues. The chain's CDR3 is CASSSVLRGGPYNEQFF. The CDR3 region has the DNA TGCGCCAGCAGCTCTGTTCTTCGGGGGGGTCCCTACAATGAGCAGTTCTTC.

This clone is a singleton in its sample. The chain links TRBV4-3 to TRBJ2-1; 11 positions agree with TRBD1. Germline V lookup: CDR1 LGHNA, CDR2 YSLEER. The CDR3 sequence is 18 residues long. V lost 4 bases, J lost 2 bases, and 10 bases stayed unmatched. The CDR3 here is CASSPYGDRGDPYNEQFF. The CDR3 region has the DNA TGCGCCAGCAGCCCCTATGGGGACAGGGGGGACCCCTACAATGAGCAGTTCTTC.

V is TRBV9 and J is TRBJ2-5; a possible D gene is TRBD2 (6 bases). The CDR3 runs to 15 residues. CDR1 SGDLS and CDR2 YYNGEE come from the germline V gene. V dropped 4 bases and J dropped 2 bases, with 15 bases sitting between them. This CDR3 reads CASSLQTGGQETQYF. CDR3 nucleotide sequence: TGTGCCAGCAGCCTACAGACCGGGGGTCAAGAGACCCAGTACTTC.

In this sample, this clone turned up once. In DNA form, the CDR3 reads TGTGCCAGTAGTATTAGTGGGGTGACCGGGGAGCTGTTTTTT. As protein: CASSISGVTGELFF. V usage is TRBV19 and J usage is TRBJ2-2; D is undetermined. The ends were cut back, 3 bases at V and 5 bases at J, with 10 bases in the middle. This CDR3 has 14 amino acids. CDR1 and CDR2 from the germline V gene are LNHDA and SQIVND (reference sequence).

The J gene is TRBJ1-5, the V gene TRBV6-2 or TRBV6-3; 8 positions match TRBD1. CDR1 MNHEY and CDR2 SVGEGT come from the germline V gene. Unmatched junction bases numbered 6, after V lost 4 bases and J lost 7 bases. The CDR3 covers 14 residues. The CDR3 sequence is CASSFPGGSQPQHF. In nucleotides, the CDR3 is TGTGCCAGCAGTTTCCCAGGGGGCAGCCAGCCCCAGCATTTT.

This clone was picked up one time. The chain joins TRBV7-2 to TRBJ2-3; D uncertain. Germline CDR1 is SGHTA and CDR2 is FQGNSA. Trimming took 5 bases from V and 4 from J, leaving 16 bases between them. This CDR3 has 15 amino acids. This chain's CDR3 is CASSPSQFRSDTQYF. The CDR3 DNA is TGTGCCAGCAGCCCAAGCCAGTTTCGATCAGATACGCAGTATTTT.

J is TRBJ2-3 and V is TRBV28; tentatively, D is TRBD2 (6 bases). CDR1 and CDR2 from the germline V gene are MDHEN and SYDVKM. V was trimmed by 5 bases and J by 0 bases, leaving 9 bases between them. This CDR3 contains 14 residues. CDR3 DNA: TGTGCCAGCAGTGGCGGGGCTAGCACAGATACGCAGTATTTT. Translated, it gives CASSGGASTDTQYF.

This chain connects TRBV19 to TRBJ2-3, with 8 bases identical to TRBD1. Trimming removed 4 bases from V and 4 bases from J; junction bases left unmatched: 16. Germline lookup yields CDR1 LNHDA and CDR2 SQIVND (reference sequence). The CDR3 consists of 18 residues. The CDR3 spells CASSRDQMPGGVADTQYF. The CDR3, as DNA: TGTGCCAGTAGTAGGGATCAAATGCCAGGGGGCGTCGCAGATACGCAGTATTTT.

This clone appeared a single time. The chain recombines TRBV5-1 with TRBJ2-1; D perhaps matches TRBD1 (5 bases). There are 18 residues in the CDR3. Deletions cut 3 bases from V and 0 bases from J, with 19 bases between. Germline V gene lookup returns CDR1 SGHRS and CDR2 YFSETQ. CDR3 coding DNA: TGCGCCAGCAGCTCCCCGGGTAGGGGCTCAATCTCCTACAATGAGCAGTTCTTC. Amino acids: CASSSPGRGSISYNEQFF.

The J gene is TRBJ2-7, the V gene TRBV6-5; perhaps TRBD2 as D (5 bases). Germline values: CDR1 MNHEY, CDR2 SVGAGI. V was shortened by 2 bases and J by 3 bases, with 11 bases between the two germline ends. The CDR3 runs to 14 residues. CDR3 DNA: TGTGCCAGCAGTTACGCAAGAGGGAACTACGAGCAGTACTTC. Translated: CASSYARGNYEQYF.

The V gene is TRBV5-1, the J gene TRBJ1-1; tentatively, D is TRBD1 (5 bases). Deletions cut 1 base from V and 5 bases from J, with 15 bases between. From germline, CDR1 is SGHRS and CDR2 YFSETQ. This CDR3 is built from 15 residues. This CDR3 is CASSLPRQGGTEAFF. The CDR3 DNA follows: TGCGCCAGCAGCTTGCCCCGTCAGGGTGGGACTGAAGCTTTCTTT. Full variable domain (rest looked up from reference TRBV5-1 and TRBJ1-1): KAGVTQTPRYLIKTRGQQVTLSCSPISGHRSVSWYQQTPGQGLQFLFEYFSETQRNKGNFPGRFSGRQFSNSRSEMNVSTLELGDSALYLCASSLPRQGGTEAFFGQGTRLTVV.

Concerning this clone: Mismatch with germline at one junction end may stem from a read error. The chain has TRBV28 and TRBJ2-2; tentative D call: TRBD1 (5 bases). Germline loops: CDR1 MDHEN, CDR2 SYDVKM. The CDR3 runs 16 residues. The DNA of the CDR3 is TGTGCCAGCAGTTTTTCAGGGCAGGCGAAAACCGGGGAGCTGTTTTTT. Translating it yields CASSFSGQAKTGELFF.

The J gene is TRBJ2-1, the V gene TRBV9; a possible D gene is TRBD2 (5 bases). Germline values: CDR1 SGDLS, CDR2 YYNGEE. The CDR3 runs to 17 residues. Trimming left V 2 bases short and J 8 bases short, with 23 bases between. The CDR3 region is CASSVSSKEAPGYEQFF. The CDR3 DNA follows: TGTGCCAGCAGCGTCTCGTCGAAGGAGGCGCCCGGATATGAGCAGTTCTTC.

The chain has TRBV19 and TRBJ2-7; D not certain. Germline lookup yields CDR1 LNHDA and CDR2 SQIVND (reference sequence). This CDR3 spans 12 amino acids. The ends were cut back, 6 bases at V and 3 bases at J, with 9 bases in the middle. The CDR3 reads CASRGNRYEQYF. CDR3 in DNA: TGTGCCAGTAGGGGGAACCGCTACGAGCAGTACTTC.

This clone showed up just a few times. Other DNA sequences within the sample encode an identical CDR3. The chain carries TRBV7-2 and TRBJ1-5; the D is unclear. This CDR3 contains 16 residues. Trimming pared 0 bases from V and 1 base from J, leaving 10 bases between. Germline loops: CDR1 SGHTA, CDR2 FQGNSA. The CDR3 loop is CASSLARQPSNQPQHF. The CDR3 DNA sequence: TGTGCCAGCAGCTTAGCGCGGCAGCCGAGCAATCAGCCCCAGCATTTT.

The chain combines TRBV5-1 with TRBJ1-2, with a possible D match to TRBD1 (6 bases). CDR1 SGHRS and CDR2 YFSETQ come from the germline V gene. Trimming pared 7 bases from V and 5 bases from J, leaving 18 bases between. The CDR3 consists of 14 residues. The CDR3 sequence is CASRPGHNPYGYTF. DNA for the CDR3: TGCGCCAGCCGACCGGGACACAACCCATATGGCTACACCTTC.

As DNA, the CDR3 is TGTGCCAGCAGCCCACCCGGGACGGCGAACACTGAAGCTTTCTTT. Protein sequence: CASSPPGTANTEAFF. The chain recombines TRBV7-6 with TRBJ1-1; D may be TRBD1 (5 bases). The CDR3 spans 15 residues. Per germline, CDR1 SGHVS and CDR2 FNYEAQ. Trimming stripped 5 bases from V and 1 base from J, with 14 bases between.

The genes are TRBV9 and TRBJ2-1; 8 positions match TRBD2. Trimming cost V 3 bases and J 10 bases; bases outside gene matches: 6. There are 13 residues in the CDR3. Germline-derived CDR1 and CDR2 are SGDLS and YYNGEE. The CDR3 sequence is CASSDGLAQEQFF. The CDR3 coding sequence is TGTGCCAGCAGCGACGGACTAGCCCAAGAGCAGTTCTTC.